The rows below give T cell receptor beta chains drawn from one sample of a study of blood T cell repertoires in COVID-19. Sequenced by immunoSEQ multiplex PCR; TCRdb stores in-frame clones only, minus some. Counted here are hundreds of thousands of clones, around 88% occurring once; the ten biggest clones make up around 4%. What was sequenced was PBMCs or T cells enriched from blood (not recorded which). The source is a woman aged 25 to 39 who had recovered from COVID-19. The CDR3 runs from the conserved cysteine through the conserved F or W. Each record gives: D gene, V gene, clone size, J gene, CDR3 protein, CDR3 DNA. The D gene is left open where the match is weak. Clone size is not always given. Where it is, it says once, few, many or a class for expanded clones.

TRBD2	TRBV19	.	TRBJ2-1	CASRTSGAYNEQFF	TGTGCCAGTAGGACTAGCGGAGCCTACAATGAGCAGTTCTTC
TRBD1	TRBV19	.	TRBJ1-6	CASSSSPGTELNSPLHF	TGTGCCAGTAGCTCCTCTCCCGGGACAGAACTAAATTCACCCCTCCACTTT
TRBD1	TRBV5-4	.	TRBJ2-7	CASSGGQSYEQYF	TGTGCCAGCAGCGGGGGACAGTCCTACGAGCAGTACTTC
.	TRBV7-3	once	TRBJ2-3	CASSLQAGTDTQYF	TGTGCCAGCAGCCTCCAGGCGGGTACAGATACGCAGTATTTT
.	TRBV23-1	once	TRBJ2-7	CASSPQDFSEQYF	TGCGCCAGCAGTCCCCAGGACTTTTCCGAGCAGTACTTC
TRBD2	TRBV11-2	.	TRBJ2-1	CASSLIAGLYNEQFF	TGTGCCAGCAGCTTAATAGCGGGACTTTACAATGAGCAGTTCTTC
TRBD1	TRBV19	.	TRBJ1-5	CASSTTGGNQPQHF	TGTGCCAGTAGTACAACAGGGGGCAATCAGCCCCAGCATTTT
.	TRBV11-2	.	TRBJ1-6	CASSARVTGGNSPLHF	TGTGCCAGCAGCGCCCGGGTGACAGGAGGTAATTCACCCCTCCACTTT
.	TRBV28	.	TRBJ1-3	CASSTQGSGNTIYF	TGTGCCAGCAGCACTCAGGGGTCTGGAAACACCATATATTTT
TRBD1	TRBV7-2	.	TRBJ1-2	CASSLGQALDGYTF	TGTGCCAGCAGCCTCGGACAGGCTCTTGACGGCTACACCTTC
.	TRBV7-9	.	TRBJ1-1	CASSLALAGMTEAFF	TGTGCCAGCAGCTTAGCGTTGGCGGGTATGACTGAAGCTTTCTTT
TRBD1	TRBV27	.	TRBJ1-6	CASSLTDRGTNSPLHF	TGTGCCAGCAGTCTAACAGACAGGGGCACTAATTCACCCCTCCACTTT
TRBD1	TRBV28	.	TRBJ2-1	CASSYIPRDRDAFNEQFF	TGTGCCAGCAGCTACATACCCCGGGACAGGGATGCCTTTAATGAGCAGTTCTTC
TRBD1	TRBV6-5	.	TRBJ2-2	CASRRQGFTGELFF	TGTGCCAGCAGACGACAGGGCTTTACCGGGGAGCTGTTTTTT
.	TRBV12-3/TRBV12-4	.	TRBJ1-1	CASRVQGRDEAFF	TGTGCCAGCAGGGTACAGGGTCGTGATGAAGCTTTCTTT
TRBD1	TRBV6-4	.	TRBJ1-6	CASSALGQANSPLHF	TGTGCCAGCAGTGCCCTGGGACAGGCTAATTCACCCCTCCACTTT
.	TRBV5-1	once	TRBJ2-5	CASSPGRGQETQYF	TGCGCCAGCAGCCCCGGACGGGGCCAAGAGACCCAGTACTTC
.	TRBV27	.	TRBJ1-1	CASSMTMNTEAFF	TGTGCCAGCAGTATGACAATGAACACTGAAGCTTTCTTT
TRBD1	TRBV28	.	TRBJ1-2	CASRKPTGVYGYTF	TGTGCCAGCAGAAAACCCACAGGGGTCTATGGCTACACCTTC
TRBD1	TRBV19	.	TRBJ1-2	CASSSTSGTGFNYGYTF	TGTGCCAGTAGTAGCACGTCCGGGACAGGTTTTAACTATGGCTACACCTTC
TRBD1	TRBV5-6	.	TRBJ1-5	CASSFYASPTGVGQPQHF	TGTGCCAGCAGCTTTTACGCTTCACCGACAGGGGTGGGTCAGCCCCAGCATTTT
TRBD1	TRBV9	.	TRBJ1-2	CASSPRWTGDGYTF	TGTGCCAGCAGCCCCCGGTGGACAGGGGATGGCTACACCTTC
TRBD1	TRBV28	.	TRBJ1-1	CASGDRGNTEAFF	TGTGCCAGCGGGGACAGGGGAAACACTGAAGCTTTCTTT
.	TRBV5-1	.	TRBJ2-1	CASSPTGILGNEQFF	TGCGCCAGCAGTCCGACAGGAATTTTGGGTAATGAGCAGTTCTTC
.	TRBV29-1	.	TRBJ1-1	CSVEFGGNTEAFF	TGCAGCGTTGAATTCGGGGGTAACACTGAAGCTTTCTTT
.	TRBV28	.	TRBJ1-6	CASSLTWVSAYNSPLHF	TGTGCCAGCAGTTTGACCTGGGTTAGCGCCTATAATTCACCCCTCCACTTT
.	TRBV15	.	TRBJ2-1	CATSRAYNEQFF	TGTGCCACCAGCAGAGCTTACAATGAGCAGTTCTTC
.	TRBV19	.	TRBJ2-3	CASSLSRSTDTQYF	TGTGCCAGTAGTCTGAGTCGCTCCACGGATACGCAGTATTTT
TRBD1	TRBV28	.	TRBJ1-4	CASSLTRTGGTNEKLFF	TGTGCCAGCAGTTTAACGCGGACAGGGGGAACTAATGAAAAACTGTTTTTT
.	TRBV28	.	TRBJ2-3	CASSLPDTDTQYF	TGTGCCAGCAGTTTACCAGACACAGATACGCAGTATTTT
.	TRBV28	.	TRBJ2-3	CASSPYGMLTDTQYF	TGTGCCAGCAGCCCTTACGGTATGCTGACAGATACGCAGTATTTT
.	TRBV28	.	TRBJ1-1	CASPSNTEAFF	TGTGCCAGCCCCTCGAACACTGAAGCTTTCTTT
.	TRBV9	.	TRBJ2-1	CASSVALPNEQFF	TGTGCCAGCAGCGTAGCACTACCCAATGAGCAGTTCTTC
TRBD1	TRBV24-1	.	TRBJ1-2	CATSEAPGQAFTGPYGYTF	TGTGCCACCAGTGAGGCCCCCGGACAGGCCTTTACGGGCCCCTATGGCTACACCTTC
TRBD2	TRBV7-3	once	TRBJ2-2	CASSGRDCANTGELFF	TGTGCCAGCAGCGGGAGGGACTGCGCGAACACCGGGGAGCTGTTTTTT
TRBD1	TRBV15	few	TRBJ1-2	CATSRDRDRGGYGYTF	TGTGCCACCAGCAGAGATAGGGACAGGGGTGGCTATGGCTACACCTTC
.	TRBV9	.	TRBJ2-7	CASSVSAGTNYEQYF	TGTGCCAGCAGCGTATCGGCCGGGACAAACTACGAGCAGTACTTC